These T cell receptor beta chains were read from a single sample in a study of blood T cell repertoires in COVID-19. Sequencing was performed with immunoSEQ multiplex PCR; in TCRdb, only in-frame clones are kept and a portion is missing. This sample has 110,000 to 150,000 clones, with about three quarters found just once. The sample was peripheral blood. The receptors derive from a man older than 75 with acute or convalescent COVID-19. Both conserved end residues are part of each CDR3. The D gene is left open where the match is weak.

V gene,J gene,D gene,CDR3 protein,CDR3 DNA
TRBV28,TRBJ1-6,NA,CASSRGAYNSPLHF,TGTGCCAGCAGCCGCGGGGCCTATAATTCACCCCTCCACTTT
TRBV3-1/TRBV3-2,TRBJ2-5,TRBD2,CASSPSGGAGETQYF,TGTGCCAGCAGCCCTAGCGGGGGGGCCGGTGAGACCCAGTACTTC
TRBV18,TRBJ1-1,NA,CASSLSGVPNTEAFF,TGTGCCAGCTCACTCAGCGGAGTTCCGAACACTGAAGCTTTCTTT
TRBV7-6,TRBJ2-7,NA,CASSLQQGSYEQYF,TGTGCCAGCAGCTTACAACAGGGCTCCTACGAGCAGTACTTC
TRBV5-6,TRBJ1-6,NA,CASTLTLAPLALHF,TGTGCCAGCACCCTGACACTGGCCCCTTTGGCCCTCCACTTT
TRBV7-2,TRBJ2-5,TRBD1,CASSWTGGGRETQYF,TGTGCCAGCAGCTGGACAGGGGGCGGGCGAGAGACCCAGTACTTC
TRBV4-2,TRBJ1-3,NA,CASSREGSSGNTIYF,TGTGCCAGCAGCCGAGAAGGGAGCTCTGGAAACACCATATATTTT
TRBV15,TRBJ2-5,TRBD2,CATHRGGFGETQYF,TGTGCCACCCACCGGGGGGGGTTTGGGGAGACCCAGTACTTC
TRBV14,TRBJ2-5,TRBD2,CASSRWEGETQYF,TGTGCCAGCAGCCGGTGGGAGGGTGAGACCCAGTACTTC
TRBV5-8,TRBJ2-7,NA,CASSFVRTEQYF,TGTGCCAGCAGCTTCGTAAGAACAGAGCAGTACTTC
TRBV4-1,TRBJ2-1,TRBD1,CASSQDRTGGWNEQFF,TGCGCCAGCAGCCAAGATCGGACAGGGGGTTGGAATGAGCAGTTCTTC
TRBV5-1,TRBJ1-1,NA,CASSWSRVGTEAFF,TGCGCCAGCAGCTGGTCCAGGGTTGGCACTGAAGCTTTCTTT